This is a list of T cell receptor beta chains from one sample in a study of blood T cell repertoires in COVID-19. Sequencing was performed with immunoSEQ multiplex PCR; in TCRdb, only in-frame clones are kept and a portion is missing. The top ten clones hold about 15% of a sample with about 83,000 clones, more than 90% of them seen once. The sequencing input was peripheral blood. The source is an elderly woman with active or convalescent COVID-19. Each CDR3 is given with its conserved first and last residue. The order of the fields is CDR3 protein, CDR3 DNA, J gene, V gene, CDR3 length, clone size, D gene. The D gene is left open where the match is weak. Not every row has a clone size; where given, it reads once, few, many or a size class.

CDR3 protein: CASMENNRLFRSPLHF
CDR3 DNA: TGTGCCAGTATGGAGAATAACAGGCTGTTCCGTTCACCCCTCCACTTT
J gene: TRBJ1-6
V gene: TRBV19
CDR3 length: 16
clone size: -
D gene: -

CDR3 protein: CASSFRDSQNEKLFF
CDR3 DNA: TGTGCCAGCAGTTTTCGGGACAGTCAAAATGAAAAACTGTTTTTT
J gene: TRBJ1-4
V gene: TRBV6-5
CDR3 length: 15
clone size: -
D gene: TRBD1

CDR3 protein: CASTSAAGGSYEQYF
CDR3 DNA: TGTGCCAGCACCTCGGCAGCGGGGGGTTCCTACGAGCAGTACTTC
J gene: TRBJ2-7
V gene: TRBV6-5
CDR3 length: 15
clone size: -
D gene: TRBD2

CDR3 protein: CASSSETASRQYF
CDR3 DNA: TGTGCCAGCAGCTCCGAGACAGCCAGCAGGCAGTACTTC
J gene: TRBJ2-5
V gene: TRBV5-6
CDR3 length: 13
clone size: -
D gene: -

CDR3 protein: CASWDRGPGTGELFF
CDR3 DNA: TGTGCCAGCTGGGACAGGGGGCCTGGCACCGGGGAGCTGTTTTTT
J gene: TRBJ2-2
V gene: TRBV2
CDR3 length: 15
clone size: -
D gene: TRBD1

CDR3 protein: CASRPCRTAWEETQYF
CDR3 DNA: TGCGCCAGCAGACCCTGTCGGACGGCCTGGGAGGAGACCCAGTACTTC
J gene: TRBJ2-5
V gene: TRBV10-1
CDR3 length: 16
clone size: -
D gene: -

CDR3 protein: CASSAGTGDQPQHF
CDR3 DNA: TGTGCCAGTAGCGCAGGGACAGGGGATCAGCCCCAGCATTTT
J gene: TRBJ1-5
V gene: TRBV19
CDR3 length: 14
clone size: once
D gene: TRBD1

CDR3 protein: CATSDFSAGTNEQFF
CDR3 DNA: TGTGCCACCAGTGATTTCAGCGCAGGGACTAATGAGCAGTTCTTC
J gene: TRBJ2-1
V gene: TRBV24-1
CDR3 length: 15
clone size: -
D gene: -

CDR3 protein: CSVEVTGTEAFF
CDR3 DNA: TGCAGCGTTGAAGTGACAGGCACTGAAGCTTTCTTT
J gene: TRBJ1-1
V gene: TRBV29-1
CDR3 length: 12
clone size: -
D gene: -

CDR3 protein: CASRQLGQGFSGNTIYF
CDR3 DNA: TGTGCCAGCAGGCAGCTGGGACAGGGGTTTTCTGGAAACACCATATATTTT
J gene: TRBJ1-3
V gene: TRBV7-9
CDR3 length: 17
clone size: -
D gene: TRBD1

CDR3 protein: CASSLVQGRTGELFF
CDR3 DNA: TGTGCCAGCAGCTTGGTTCAGGGGCGCACCGGGGAGCTGTTTTTT
J gene: TRBJ2-2
V gene: TRBV5-6
CDR3 length: 15
clone size: -
D gene: -

CDR3 protein: CASSLLGGLNTEAFF
CDR3 DNA: TGTGCCAGCAGTTTGCTCGGCGGATTGAACACTGAAGCTTTCTTT
J gene: TRBJ1-1
V gene: TRBV28
CDR3 length: 15
clone size: -
D gene: -

CDR3 protein: CASSPPERGAYEQYF
CDR3 DNA: TGTGCCAGCTCACCCCCTGAGCGGGGGGCCTACGAGCAGTACTTC
J gene: TRBJ2-7
V gene: TRBV18
CDR3 length: 15
clone size: -
D gene: TRBD2

CDR3 protein: CASSLLSGTENYEQYF
CDR3 DNA: TGTGCCAGCAGTTTACTATCAGGGACAGAAAACTACGAGCAGTACTTC
J gene: TRBJ2-7
V gene: TRBV27
CDR3 length: 16
clone size: -
D gene: TRBD1

CDR3 protein: CASSPFGSGGEETQYF
CDR3 DNA: TGTGCCAGCAGCCCGTTCGGTAGCGGGGGGGAAGAGACCCAGTACTTC
J gene: TRBJ2-5
V gene: TRBV3-1/TRBV3-2
CDR3 length: 16
clone size: once
D gene: TRBD2

CDR3 protein: CASRIIAGGTYEQYF
CDR3 DNA: TGTGCCAGCAGAATTATAGCGGGGGGGACCTACGAGCAGTACTTC
J gene: TRBJ2-7
V gene: TRBV27
CDR3 length: 15
clone size: -
D gene: TRBD2

CDR3 protein: CAGAGSGNTIYF
CDR3 DNA: TGTGCGGGCGCGGGCTCTGGAAACACCATATATTTT
J gene: TRBJ1-3
V gene: TRBV18
CDR3 length: 12
clone size: -
D gene: -

CDR3 protein: CASSPTGSYEQYF
CDR3 DNA: TGTGCCAGCAGCCCAACAGGGTCCTACGAGCAGTACTTC
J gene: TRBJ2-7
V gene: TRBV7-9
CDR3 length: 13
clone size: -
D gene: -

CDR3 protein: CASSPQRQGVGYGYTF
CDR3 DNA: TGCGCCAGCAGCCCGCAGCGACAGGGTGTCGGCTATGGCTACACCTTC
J gene: TRBJ1-2
V gene: TRBV5-1
CDR3 length: 16
clone size: once
D gene: TRBD1

CDR3 protein: CASSSWRDRSVYGYTF
CDR3 DNA: TGTGCCAGCAGTTCCTGGAGGGACAGATCAGTATATGGCTACACCTTC
J gene: TRBJ1-2
V gene: TRBV27
CDR3 length: 16
clone size: -
D gene: TRBD1

CDR3 protein: CAWSSDTGTAYNEQFF
CDR3 DNA: TGTGCCTGGAGTAGCGATACCGGGACAGCCTACAATGAGCAGTTCTTC
J gene: TRBJ2-1
V gene: TRBV30
CDR3 length: 16
clone size: -
D gene: TRBD1

CDR3 protein: CASSLARQGAHEKLFF
CDR3 DNA: TGTGCCAGCAGTCTAGCTCGACAGGGGGCGCATGAAAAACTGTTTTTT
J gene: TRBJ1-4
V gene: TRBV28
CDR3 length: 16
clone size: -
D gene: TRBD1

CDR3 protein: CASSEVWDGQAGNTIYF
CDR3 DNA: TGTGCCAGCAGCGAAGTATGGGACGGACAGGCTGGAAACACCATATATTTT
J gene: TRBJ1-3
V gene: TRBV9
CDR3 length: 17
clone size: -
D gene: TRBD1

CDR3 protein: CASGLTGTNSPLHF
CDR3 DNA: TGTGCCAGCGGACTCACAGGGACTAATTCACCCCTCCACTTT
J gene: TRBJ1-6
V gene: TRBV6-5
CDR3 length: 14
clone size: -
D gene: -

CDR3 protein: CASSQDRATGSYNEQFF
CDR3 DNA: TGCGCCAGCAGCCAAGATCGAGCGACAGGATCCTACAATGAGCAGTTCTTC
J gene: TRBJ2-1
V gene: TRBV4-3
CDR3 length: 17
clone size: -
D gene: -

CDR3 protein: CASSSTGGGNQPQHF
CDR3 DNA: TGTGCCAGCAGCTCGACAGGGGGAGGCAATCAGCCCCAGCATTTT
J gene: TRBJ1-5
V gene: TRBV2
CDR3 length: 15
clone size: few
D gene: TRBD1

CDR3 protein: CASSPGTSTVHEQFF
CDR3 DNA: TGTGCCAGCAGCCCCGGGACTAGCACGGTCCATGAGCAGTTCTTC
J gene: TRBJ2-1
V gene: TRBV7-2
CDR3 length: 15
clone size: once
D gene: TRBD2

CDR3 protein: CASSQAGGPTTKFF
CDR3 DNA: TGTGCCAGCAGCCAAGCGGGGGGCCCAACGACAAAGTTCTTC
J gene: TRBJ2-1
V gene: TRBV3-1/TRBV3-2
CDR3 length: 14
clone size: -
D gene: -

CDR3 protein: CASSLVVGRGNQPQHF
CDR3 DNA: TGTGCCAGCAGCTTAGTAGTGGGGAGGGGCAATCAGCCCCAGCATTTT
J gene: TRBJ1-5
V gene: TRBV7-2
CDR3 length: 16
clone size: -
D gene: -